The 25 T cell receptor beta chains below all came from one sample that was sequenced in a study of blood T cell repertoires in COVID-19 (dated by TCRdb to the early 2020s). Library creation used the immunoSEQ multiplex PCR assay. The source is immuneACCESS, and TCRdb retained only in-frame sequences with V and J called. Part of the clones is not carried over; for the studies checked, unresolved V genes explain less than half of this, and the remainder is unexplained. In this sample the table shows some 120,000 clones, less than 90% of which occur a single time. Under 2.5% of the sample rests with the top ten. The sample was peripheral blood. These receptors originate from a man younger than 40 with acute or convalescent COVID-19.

CDR3 bases: TGTGCCAGCAGTGACTCAGCGGGGTCAGATACGCAGTATTTT. Translated, it gives CASSDSAGSDTQYF. This chain uses TRBV6-4 with TRBJ2-3; 7 nucleotides agree with TRBD2. Germline V gives CDR1 MRHNA, CDR2 SNTAGT. The CDR3 length is 14 residues. The V segment lost 0 bases and the J segment 4 bases; nucleotides outside the gene matches: 1.

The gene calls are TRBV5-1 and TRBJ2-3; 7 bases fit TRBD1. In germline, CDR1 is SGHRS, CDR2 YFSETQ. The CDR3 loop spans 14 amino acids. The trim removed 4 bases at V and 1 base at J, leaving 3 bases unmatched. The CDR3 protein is CASSLGTGTDTQYF. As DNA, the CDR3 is TGCGCCAGCAGCCTCGGGACAGGCACAGATACGCAGTATTTT. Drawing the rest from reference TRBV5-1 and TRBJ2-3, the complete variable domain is KAGVTQTPRYLIKTRGQQVTLSCSPISGHRSVSWYQQTPGQGLQFLFEYFSETQRNKGNFPGRFSGRQFSNSRSEMNVSTLELGDSALYLCASSLGTGTDTQYFGPGTRLTVL.

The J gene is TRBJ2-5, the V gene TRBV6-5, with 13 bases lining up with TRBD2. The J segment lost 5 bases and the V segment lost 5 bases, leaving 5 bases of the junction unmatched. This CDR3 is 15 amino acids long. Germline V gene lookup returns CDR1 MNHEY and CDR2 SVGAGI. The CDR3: CASSTSGRARETQYF. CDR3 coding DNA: TGTGCCAGCAGTACTAGCGGGAGGGCCAGGGAGACCCAGTACTTC.

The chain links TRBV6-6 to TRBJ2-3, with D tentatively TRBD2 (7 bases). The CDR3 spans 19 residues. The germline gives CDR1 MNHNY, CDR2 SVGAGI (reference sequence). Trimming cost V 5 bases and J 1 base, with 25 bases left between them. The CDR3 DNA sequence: TGTGCCAGCAGTCCTCCGCGGCCCCTCGCGGGGGCGGGCACAGATACGCAGTATTTT. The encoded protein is CASSPPRPLAGAGTDTQYF.

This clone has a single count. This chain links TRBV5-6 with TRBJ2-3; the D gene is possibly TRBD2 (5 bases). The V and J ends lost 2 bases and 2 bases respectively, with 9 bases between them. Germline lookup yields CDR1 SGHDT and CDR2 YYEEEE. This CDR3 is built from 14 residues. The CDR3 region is CASSFWEFTDTQYF. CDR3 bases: TGTGCCAGCAGCTTTTGGGAGTTCACAGATACGCAGTATTTT. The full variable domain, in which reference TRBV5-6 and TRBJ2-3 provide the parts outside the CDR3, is DAGVTQSPTHLIKTRGQQVTLRCSPKSGHDTVSWYQQALGQGPQFIFQYYEEEERQRGNFPDRFSGHQFPNYSSELNVNALLLGDSALYLCASSFWEFTDTQYFGPGTRLTVL.

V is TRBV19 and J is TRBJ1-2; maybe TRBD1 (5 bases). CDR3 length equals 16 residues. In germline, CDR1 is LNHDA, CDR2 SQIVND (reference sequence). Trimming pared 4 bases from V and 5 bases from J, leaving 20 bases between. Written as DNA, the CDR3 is TGTGCCAGTAGTACCTCGTTCCGACGTAGGGGATATGGCTACACCTTC. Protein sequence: CASSTSFRRRGYGYTF.

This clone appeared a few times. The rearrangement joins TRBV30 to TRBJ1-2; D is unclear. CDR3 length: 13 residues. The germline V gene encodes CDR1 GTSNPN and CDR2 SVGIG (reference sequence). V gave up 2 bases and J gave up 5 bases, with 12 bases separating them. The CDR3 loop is CAWSLSGEYGYTF. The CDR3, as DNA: TGTGCCTGGAGTTTATCTGGGGAGTATGGCTACACCTTC.

DNA of the CDR3: TGTGCCAGCAGCTCTAACAACCCGGGACTAGCGGGAGAAGTGGAGACCCAGTACTTC. Its translation is CASSSNNPGLAGEVETQYF. The J gene is TRBJ2-5, the V gene TRBV7-9; 14 nucleotides line up with TRBD2. Trimming removed 4 bases from V and 5 bases from J; junction bases left unmatched: 15. The CDR3 runs to 19 residues. Per the germline V gene, CDR1 is SEHNR and CDR2 is FQNEAQ (reference sequence). Based on the CDR3 plus reference TRBV7-9 and TRBJ2-5, the full variable domain is DTGVSQNPRHKITKRGQNVTFRCDPISEHNRLYWYRQTLGQGPEFLTYFQNEAQLEKSRLLSDRFSAERPKGSFSTLEIQRTEQGDSAMYLCASSSNNPGLAGEVETQYFGPGTRLLVL.

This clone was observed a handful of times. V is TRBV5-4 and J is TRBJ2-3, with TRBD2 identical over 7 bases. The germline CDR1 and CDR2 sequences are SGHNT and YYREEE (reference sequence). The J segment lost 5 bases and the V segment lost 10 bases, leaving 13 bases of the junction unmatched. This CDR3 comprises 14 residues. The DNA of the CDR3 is TGTGCCGCCCACACGGCGGGGGTAGGAGATACGCAGTATTTT. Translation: CAAHTAGVGDTQYF.

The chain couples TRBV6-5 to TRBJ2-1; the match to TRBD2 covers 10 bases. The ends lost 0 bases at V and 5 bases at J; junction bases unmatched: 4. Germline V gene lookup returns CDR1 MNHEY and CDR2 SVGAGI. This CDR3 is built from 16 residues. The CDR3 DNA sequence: TGTGCCAGCAGTTACTCACCCGGACTAGCGGACAATGAGCAGTTCTTC. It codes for CASSYSPGLADNEQFF.

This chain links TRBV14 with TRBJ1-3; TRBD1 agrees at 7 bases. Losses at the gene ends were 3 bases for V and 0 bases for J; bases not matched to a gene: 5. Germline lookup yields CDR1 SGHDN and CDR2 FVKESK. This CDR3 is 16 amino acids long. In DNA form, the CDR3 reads TGTGCCAGCAGCCACACAGGGGCGAGCTCTGGAAACACCATATATTTT. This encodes CASSHTGASSGNTIYF.

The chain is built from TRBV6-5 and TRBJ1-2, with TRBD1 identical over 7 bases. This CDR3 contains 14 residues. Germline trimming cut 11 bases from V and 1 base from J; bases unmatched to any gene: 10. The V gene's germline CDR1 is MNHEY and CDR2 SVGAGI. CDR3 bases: TGTGCCGGCGTCGGGACAGCTGATAACTATGGCTACACCTTC. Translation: CAGVGTADNYGYTF.

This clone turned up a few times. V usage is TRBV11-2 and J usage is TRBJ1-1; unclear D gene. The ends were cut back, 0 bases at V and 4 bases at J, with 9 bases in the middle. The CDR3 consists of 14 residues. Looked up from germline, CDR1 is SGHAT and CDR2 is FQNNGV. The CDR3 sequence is CASSLDRETTEAFF. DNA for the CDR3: TGTGCCAGCAGCTTAGATAGGGAGACCACTGAAGCTTTCTTT. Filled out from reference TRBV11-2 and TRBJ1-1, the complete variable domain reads EAGVAQSPRYKIIEKRQSVAFWCNPISGHATLYWYQQILGQGPKLLIQFQNNGVVDDSQLPKDRFSAERLKGVDSTLKIQPAKLEDSAVYLCASSLDRETTEAFFGQGTRLTVV.

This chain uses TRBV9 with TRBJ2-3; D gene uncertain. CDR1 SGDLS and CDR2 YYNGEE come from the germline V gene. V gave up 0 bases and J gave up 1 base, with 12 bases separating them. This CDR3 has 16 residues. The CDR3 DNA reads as TGTGCCAGCAGCGTAGCTCACGGAGAGGGCACAGATACGCAGTATTTT. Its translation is CASSVAHGEGTDTQYF.

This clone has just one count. The CDR3 spells CASKAGLQETQYF. In DNA, the CDR3 is TGTGCCAGCAAGGCGGGTTTACAAGAGACCCAGTACTTC. The gene calls are TRBV12-3 or TRBV12-4 and TRBJ2-5; possible D gene TRBD2, 5 bases. Trimming shortened V by 7 bases and J by 2 bases, and 11 bases separated the two germline ends. The CDR3 is 13 residues long.

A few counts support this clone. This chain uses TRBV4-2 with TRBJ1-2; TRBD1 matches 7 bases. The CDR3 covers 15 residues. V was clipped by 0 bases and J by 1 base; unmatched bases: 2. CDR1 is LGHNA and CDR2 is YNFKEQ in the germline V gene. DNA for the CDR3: TGTGCCAGCAGCCAAGATGGGACAGATAACTATGGCTACACCTTC. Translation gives CASSQDGTDNYGYTF.

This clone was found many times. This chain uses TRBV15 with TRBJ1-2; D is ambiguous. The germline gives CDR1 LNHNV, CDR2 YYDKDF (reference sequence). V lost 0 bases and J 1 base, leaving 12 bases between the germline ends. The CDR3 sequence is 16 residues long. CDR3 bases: TGTGCCACCAGCAGAGACCGCCTAGATATTAACTATGGCTACACCTTC. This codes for CATSRDRLDINYGYTF.

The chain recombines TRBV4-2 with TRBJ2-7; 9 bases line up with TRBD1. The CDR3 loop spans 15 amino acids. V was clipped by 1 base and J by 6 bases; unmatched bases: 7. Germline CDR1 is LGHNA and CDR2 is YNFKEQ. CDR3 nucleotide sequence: TGTGCCAGCAGCCAAGCTGGGGGGACAGGGCGCGAGCAGTACTTC. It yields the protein CASSQAGGTGREQYF.

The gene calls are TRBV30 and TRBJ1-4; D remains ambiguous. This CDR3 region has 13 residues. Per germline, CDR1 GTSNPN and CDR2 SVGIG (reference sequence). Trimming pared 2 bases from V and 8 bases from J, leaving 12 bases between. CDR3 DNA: TGTGCCTGGAGTATACAGCCGGGGGAAAAACTGTTTTTT. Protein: CAWSIQPGEKLFF. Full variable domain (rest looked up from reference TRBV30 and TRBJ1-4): SQTIHQWPATLVQPVGSPLSLECTVEGTSNPNLYWYRQAAGRGLQLLFYSVGIGQISSEVPQNLSASRPQDRQFILSSKKLLLSDSGFYLCAWSIQPGEKLFFGSGTQLSVL.

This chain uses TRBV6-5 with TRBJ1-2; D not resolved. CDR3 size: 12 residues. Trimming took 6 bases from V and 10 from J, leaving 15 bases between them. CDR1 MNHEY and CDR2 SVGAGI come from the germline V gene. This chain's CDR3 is CASSLEGQDYTF. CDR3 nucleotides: TGTGCCAGCAGCCTCGAGGGCCAAGACTACACCTTC.

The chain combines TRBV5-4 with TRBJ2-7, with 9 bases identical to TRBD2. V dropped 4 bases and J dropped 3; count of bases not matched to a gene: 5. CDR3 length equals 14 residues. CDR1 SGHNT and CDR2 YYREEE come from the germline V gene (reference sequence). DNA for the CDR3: TGTGCCAGCAGCAGGGGACTAGCCAACTACGAGCAGTACTTC. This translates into CASSRGLANYEQYF.

The CDR3 is CASSRPSGGINEQFF. The CDR3 DNA reads TGCGCCAGCAGCCGACCTAGCGGGGGAATCAATGAGCAGTTCTTC. The rearrangement uses TRBV4-1 and TRBJ2-1; 10 bases agree with TRBD2. Germline V gene lookup returns CDR1 MGHRA and CDR2 YSYEKL. J lost 6 bases, V lost 4 bases, and 6 bases had no gene match. The CDR3 has 15 residues.

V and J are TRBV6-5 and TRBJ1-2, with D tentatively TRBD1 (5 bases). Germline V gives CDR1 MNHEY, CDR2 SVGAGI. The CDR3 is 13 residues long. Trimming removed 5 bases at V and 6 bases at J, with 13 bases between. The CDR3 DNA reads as TGTGCCAGCAGTCCCCGGGGGGGGGATGGCTACACCTTC. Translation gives CASSPRGGDGYTF.

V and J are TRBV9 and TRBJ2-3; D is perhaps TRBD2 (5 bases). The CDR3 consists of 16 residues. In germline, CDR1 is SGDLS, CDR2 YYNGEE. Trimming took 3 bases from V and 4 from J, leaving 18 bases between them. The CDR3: CASSAPPWESADTQYF. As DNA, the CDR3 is TGTGCCAGCAGCGCGCCGCCCTGGGAGAGTGCAGATACGCAGTATTTT.

The CDR3 DNA sequence: TGCGCCAGCAGCCCTTCTCTGGGGGGGGTCGCCTCCTACGAGCAGTACTTC. Encoded protein: CASSPSLGGVASYEQYF. The chain joins TRBV4-3 to TRBJ2-7; TRBD2 matches at 7 bases. Losses at the gene ends were 4 bases for V and 0 bases for J; bases not matched to a gene: 12. CDR3 length equals 17 residues. Germline V gene sequence: CDR1 LGHNA, CDR2 YSLEER.